This is a list of T cell receptor beta chains from one sample in a study of shared clonotypes between healthy human individuals. The assay was immunoSEQ multiplex PCR, and TCRdb's table has in-frame clones only and misses some. The sample records about 1.1 million clones, approximately 80% being singletons. The specimen was memory CD4+ T cells from PBMCs. These receptors originate from a man aged 18-30 years in good health. Some clones in this sample may be carry-over from other donors' samples. CDR3s include the opening cysteine and the closing phenylalanine or tryptophan. The order of the fields is J gene, V gene, D gene, clone size, CDR3 DNA, CDR3 protein. A D gene is named only where the DNA matches it firmly. Some rows mark clone size as missing; the rest say once, few, many or name a class of expanded clone.

J gene: TRBJ1-1
V gene: TRBV6-6
D gene: .
clone size: once
CDR3 DNA: TGTGCCAGCAGTTACACTGGCAGGGGGAACACTGAAGCTTTCTTT
CDR3 protein: CASSYTGRGNTEAFF

J gene: TRBJ1-3
V gene: TRBV11-3
D gene: .
clone size: .
CDR3 DNA: TGTGCCAGCAGCTTAGCAGCATCTGGAAACACCATATATTTT
CDR3 protein: CASSLAASGNTIYF

J gene: TRBJ1-1
V gene: TRBV30
D gene: TRBD1
clone size: few
CDR3 DNA: TGTGCCTGGACCAGACAGGGATACACTGAAGCTTTCTTT
CDR3 protein: CAWTRQGYTEAFF

J gene: TRBJ2-7
V gene: TRBV30
D gene: .
clone size: once
CDR3 DNA: TGTGCCTGGAGGAAATGGGACGGTCACTCCTACGAGCAGTACTTC
CDR3 protein: CAWRKWDGHSYEQYF

J gene: TRBJ1-3
V gene: TRBV6-1
D gene: TRBD1
clone size: .
CDR3 DNA: TGTGCCAGCATACAGGACAGGGCTGGAAACACCATATATTTT
CDR3 protein: CASIQDRAGNTIYF

J gene: TRBJ2-2
V gene: TRBV6-6
D gene: .
clone size: .
CDR3 DNA: TGTGCCAGCAGCAGGGGGGATTACACCGGGGAGCTGTTTTTT
CDR3 protein: CASSRGDYTGELFF

J gene: TRBJ1-1
V gene: TRBV18
D gene: .
clone size: few
CDR3 DNA: TGTGCCAGCTCACCATCCAAGGGCCACACTGAAGCTTTCTTT
CDR3 protein: CASSPSKGHTEAFF

J gene: TRBJ1-1
V gene: TRBV2
D gene: TRBD1
clone size: .
CDR3 DNA: TGTGCCAGCAGTGAGCAGGGGGCGAGTACTACTGAAGCTTTCTTT
CDR3 protein: CASSEQGASTTEAFF

J gene: TRBJ1-5
V gene: TRBV2
D gene: .
clone size: .
CDR3 DNA: TGTGCCAGCAGTTCCCGGGACAACCAACAGCCCCAGCATTTT
CDR3 protein: CASSSRDNQQPQHF

J gene: TRBJ2-5
V gene: TRBV5-1
D gene: TRBD2
clone size: .
CDR3 DNA: TGCGCCAGCAGCTCACTTAGCGGGAGAAGTGGAGAGACCCAGTACTTC
CDR3 protein: CASSSLSGRSGETQYF

J gene: TRBJ2-7
V gene: TRBV7-9
D gene: .
clone size: few
CDR3 DNA: TGTGCCAGCAGCTTAGGGCAGGTCACCTACGAGCAGTACTTC
CDR3 protein: CASSLGQVTYEQYF